These 18 T cell receptor beta chains came from one sample sequenced in a study of patients and donors after allogeneic stem cell transplantation. TCRdb processed the RT-PCR reads anew with MiXCR; each CDR3 protein has one entry. The repertoire holds about 200,000 distinct CDR3 sequences, with about 37% as singletons. The sample consisted of blood, either unsorted or a sorted T cell fraction (not recorded which). These receptors were collected from a human donor who was either an allogeneic HSCT recipient or a stem cell or donor lymphocyte infusion donor (not recorded which). It is not recorded whose cells these are; they may come from a transplant donor.

This chain connects TRBV5-1 to TRBJ1-1; D is undetermined. Trimming stripped 6 bases from V and 5 bases from J, with 8 bases between. CDR3 size: 11 residues. The germline CDR1 and CDR2 sequences are SGHRS and YFSETQ. This chain's CDR3 is CASMGRTEAFF. The CDR3, as DNA: TGCGCCAGCATGGGGAGGACTGAAGCTTTCTTT. Complete variable domain (other parts from reference TRBV5-1 and TRBJ1-1): KAGVTQTPRYLIKTRGQQVTLSCSPISGHRSVSWYQQTPGQGLQFLFEYFSETQRNKGNFPGRFSGRQFSNSRSEMNVSTLELGDSALYLCASMGRTEAFFGQGTRLTVV.

This clonotype was seen a handful of times. This chain connects TRBV5-1 to TRBJ1-1; no clear D. V lost 0 bases and J lost 0, with 9 bases in between. The CDR3 contains 15 residues. From germline, CDR1 is SGHRS and CDR2 YFSETQ. CDR3 region: CASSLVLGLNTEAFF. The CDR3 DNA sequence: TGCGCCAGCAGCTTGGTACTCGGTTTGAACACTGAAGCTTTCTTT.

This clonotype was counted between two and nine times. This chain joins TRBV6-5 and TRBJ1-2; 7 nucleotides agree with TRBD1. This CDR3 has 15 amino acids. V lost 5 bases and J lost 4; bases outside the gene matches: 10. Germline loops: CDR1 MNHEY, CDR2 SVGAGI. This chain's CDR3 is CASSPRDSGGYGYTF. The CDR3, as DNA: TGTGCCAGCAGTCCCCGGGACAGTGGGGGCTATGGCTACACCTTC.

The chain recombines TRBV29-1 with TRBJ2-2; no clear D gene. The CDR3 length is 12 residues. The V end was cut by 7 bases, the J end by 5 bases, with 11 bases between. CDR1 and CDR2 from the germline V gene are SQVTM and ANQGSEA. The CDR3 bases are TGCAGCGCCGAGCACAATACCGGGGAGCTGTTTTTT. Translation: CSAEHNTGELFF.

The CDR3 loop reads CASSLAGTVWDTGELFF. The CDR3 DNA sequence: TGCGCCAGCAGCTTGGCCGGGACCGTCTGGGACACCGGGGAGCTGTTTTTT. The chain has TRBV5-1 and TRBJ2-2; D may match TRBD1 or TRBD2 (5 bases each). The CDR3 runs to 17 residues. Trimming pared 0 bases from V and 3 bases from J, leaving 15 bases between. Looked up from germline, CDR1 is SGHRS and CDR2 is YFSETQ.

The genes are TRBV6-5 and TRBJ2-3; TRBD2 aligns across 7 bases. This CDR3 contains 16 residues. From germline, CDR1 is MNHEY and CDR2 SVGAGI. Unmatched junction bases numbered 4, after V lost 1 base and J lost 0 bases. The CDR3, as DNA: TGTGCCAGCAGTTACTTTGCTAGCGGCAGCACAGATACGCAGTATTTT. It encodes CASSYFASGSTDTQYF.

The chain carries TRBV4-1 and TRBJ1-5; D remains unclear. Deletions cut 0 bases from V and 3 bases from J, with 12 bases between. The CDR3 is made up of 16 amino acids. The germline gives CDR1 MGHRA, CDR2 YSYEKL. The CDR3 DNA is TGCGCCAGCAGCCAAGAGATGTTATGGTTCAATCAGCCCCAGCATTTT. It specifies CASSQEMLWFNQPQHF.

This clonotype occurred a few times. The V gene is TRBV6-6, the J gene TRBJ1-5, with TRBD1 as a possible D gene (6 bases). V lost 0 bases to trimming and J lost 0 bases, with 21 bases between them. Germline V lookup: CDR1 MNHNY, CDR2 SVGAGI (reference sequence). The CDR3 extends over 20 amino acids. CDR3 region: CASSYSIIRSQQGSNQPQHF. The DNA of the CDR3 is TGTGCCAGCAGTTACTCGATAATCAGATCCCAACAGGGTAGCAATCAGCCCCAGCATTTT.

This clonotype was seen a handful of times. V usage is TRBV7-2 and J usage is TRBJ1-1; D is ambiguous. In germline, CDR1 is SGHTA, CDR2 FQGNSA. With 2 bases removed from V and 8 bases from J, the gap between germline ends came to 6 bases. This CDR3 has 11 residues. DNA for the CDR3: TGTGCCAGCAGCTTAATAGGGGAAGCTTTCTTT. Encoded protein: CASSLIGEAFF.

The chain joins TRBV12-3 or TRBV12-4 to TRBJ2-3, with a weak D call TRBD2 (5 bases). Trimming cost V 9 bases and J 9 bases, with 16 bases left between them. CDR3 length equals 12 residues. The CDR3 DNA reads as TGTGCCAGTATCACCCGGGGAGACACGCAGTATTTT. It codes for CASITRGDTQYF.

This rearrangement joins TRBV14 to TRBJ2-1; D may be TRBD2 (5 bases). In germline, CDR1 is SGHDN, CDR2 FVKESK. Trimming took off 3 bases at V and 0 bases at J, with 6 bases between the two ends. This CDR3 comprises 14 residues. The CDR3 nucleotides read TGTGCCAGCAGCCAGGGGAGCTCCTACAATGAGCAGTTCTTC. This encodes CASSQGSSYNEQFF.

The chain combines TRBV18 with TRBJ2-5; D remains ambiguous. The CDR3 has 16 amino acids. Per the germline V gene, CDR1 is KGHSH and CDR2 is LQKENI. V lost 2 bases and J lost 0, with 13 bases in between. The CDR3 sequence is CASSPEVKFYQETQYF. The CDR3 DNA is TGTGCCAGCTCACCAGAGGTGAAGTTCTACCAAGAGACCCAGTACTTC.

The J gene is TRBJ1-6, the V gene TRBV6-6; no clear D gene. Trimming pared 0 bases from V and 7 bases from J, leaving 4 bases between. Germline V gene lookup returns CDR1 MNHNY and CDR2 SVGAGI (reference sequence). This CDR3 is 13 amino acids long. The CDR3: CASSYSQNSPLHF. In DNA, the CDR3 is TGTGCCAGCAGTTACTCGCAGAATTCACCCCTCCACTTT.

This clonotype showed up just once. The J gene is TRBJ2-3, the V gene TRBV7-9; the D gene could be TRBD1 or TRBD2 (6 bases each). V dropped 4 bases and J dropped 3 bases, with 14 bases sitting between them. The CDR3 spans 15 residues. CDR1 and CDR2 from the germline V gene are SEHNR and FQNEAQ (reference sequence). In DNA form, the CDR3 reads TGTGCCAGCAGCTATAAGGGGGGAGCGACAGATACGCAGTATTTT. It is translated as CASSYKGGATDTQYF.

This clonotype is judged medium-sized (0.01 to 0.1%). This chain uses TRBV27 with TRBJ1-2, with 8 bases aligning to TRBD1. The CDR3 is 15 amino acids. V shed 5 bases and J 4 bases; nucleotides not matched to a gene: 9. Germline lookup yields CDR1 MNHEY and CDR2 SMNVEV (reference sequence). This chain's CDR3 is CASSTTTGTGYGYTF. CDR3 nucleotide sequence: TGTGCCAGCAGTACTACCACCGGGACAGGCTATGGCTACACCTTC.

This clonotype was seen a few times. This rearrangement joins TRBV12-3 or TRBV12-4 to TRBJ1-1; D possibly corresponds to TRBD1 (5 bases). V lost 3 bases to trimming and J lost 1 base, with 12 bases between them. This CDR3 region has 15 residues. The CDR3 nucleotides read TGTGCCAGCAGTTTTTCGGACATCTCGAACACTGAAGCTTTCTTT. As protein: CASSFSDISNTEAFF.

This clonotype was seen more than once but under ten times. The chain is built from TRBV5-4 and TRBJ2-4; D is unclear. The CDR3 has 11 residues. Germline CDR1 is SGHNT and CDR2 is YYREEE (reference sequence). Trimming removed 4 bases at V and 7 bases at J, with 6 bases between. The CDR3 loop is CASSPPNIQYF. CDR3 nucleotides: TGTGCCAGCAGCCCTCCTAACATTCAGTACTTC.

The chain carries TRBV4-2 and TRBJ2-2; a weak D match, TRBD2 (6 bases). This CDR3 region has 14 residues. Germline CDR1 is LGHNA and CDR2 is YNFKEQ. V lost 0 bases and J lost 6, with 8 bases in between. This CDR3 reads CASSQEEGPGELFF. The DNA for the CDR3 is TGTGCCAGCAGCCAAGAGGAGGGACCCGGGGAGCTGTTTTTT.